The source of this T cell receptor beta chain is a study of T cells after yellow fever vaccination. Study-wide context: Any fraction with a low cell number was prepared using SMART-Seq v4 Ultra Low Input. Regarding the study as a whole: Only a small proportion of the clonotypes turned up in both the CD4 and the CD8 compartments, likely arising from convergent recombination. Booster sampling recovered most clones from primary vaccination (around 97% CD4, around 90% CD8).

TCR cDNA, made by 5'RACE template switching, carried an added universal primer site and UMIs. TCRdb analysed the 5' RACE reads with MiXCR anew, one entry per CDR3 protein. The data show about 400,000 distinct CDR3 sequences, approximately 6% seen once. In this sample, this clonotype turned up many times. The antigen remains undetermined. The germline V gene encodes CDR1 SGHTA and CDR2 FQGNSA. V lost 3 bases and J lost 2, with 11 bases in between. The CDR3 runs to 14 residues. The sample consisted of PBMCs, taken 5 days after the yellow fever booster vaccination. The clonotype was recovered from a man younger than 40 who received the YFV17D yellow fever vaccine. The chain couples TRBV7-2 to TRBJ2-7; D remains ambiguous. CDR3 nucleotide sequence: TGTGCCAGCAGCTTTAGTGGGTCCCCCTACGAGCAGTACTTC. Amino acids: CASSFSGSPYEQYF.